This paragraph reports one T cell receptor (beta chain). Its target is not known. This sample is part of a study of T cell responses to AZD1222 COVID-19 vaccine. Clones were read by immunoSEQ multiplex PCR, and TCRdb kept only the in-frame ones, dropping some. The table lists 72,000 or so clones, approximately 90% of them singletons. Germline CDR1 MNHEY, CDR2 SVGAGI. Trimming cost V 6 bases and J 2 bases, with 17 bases left between them. The CDR3 extends over 15 amino acids. Findings and caveats of the study: Sampling that yielded the repertoires occurred only after the peak T cell response. Seropositive at baseline were only a handful of AZD1222 recipients.

Material: peripheral blood, obtained 28 days after the second AZD1222 dose. V usage is TRBV6-5 and J usage is TRBJ2-7; D possibly corresponds to TRBD2 (5 bases). The sequence was collected from an adult who received the AZD1222 COVID-19 vaccine. CDR3 sequence reads: CASRPRTDSPYEQYF. CDR3 in DNA: TGTGCCAGCAGACCTCGGACGGACTCCCCCTACGAGCAGTACTTC.